Listed below are T cell receptor beta chains from one sample, sequenced in a study of shared clonotypes between healthy human individuals. Using immunoSEQ multiplex PCR, the repertoire was profiled, and TCRdb retains in-frame clones only, with some absent. The data hold around 2,000,000 clones, with about 95% observed a single time. The source material was naive CD8+ T cells sorted from blood. The receptors were sampled from a man in his late teens or twenties in good health. The CDR3 runs from the conserved cysteine through the conserved F or W. A D gene is named only where the DNA matches it firmly. Rows give clone size only sometimes, using once, few, many, or a class for an expanded clone.

v_call: TRBV27
d_call: TRBD1
clone_size: .
j_call: TRBJ2-1
cdr3_nt: TGTGCCAGCAGTTTAGGGACAGGGGGGTACAATGAGCAGTTCTTC
cdr3_aa: CASSLGTGGYNEQFF

v_call: TRBV4-1
d_call: TRBD2
clone_size: .
j_call: TRBJ2-2
cdr3_nt: TGCGCCAGCAGTCCTACTAGCGGGGGCCAGACGAACACCGGGGAGCTGTTTTTT
cdr3_aa: CASSPTSGGQTNTGELFF

v_call: TRBV11-2
d_call: TRBD1
clone_size: .
j_call: TRBJ2-1
cdr3_nt: TGTGCCAGCAGCCGGCGGACAGGGGAATTAAACAATGAGCAGTTCTTC
cdr3_aa: CASSRRTGELNNEQFF

v_call: TRBV11-3
d_call: .
clone_size: .
j_call: TRBJ2-3
cdr3_nt: TGTGCCAGCAGCTTTTCCTCAGATACGCAGTATTTT
cdr3_aa: CASSFSSDTQYF

v_call: TRBV5-4
d_call: .
clone_size: .
j_call: TRBJ2-3
cdr3_nt: TGTGCCAGCAGCTTGGGAGGGGCGGGAGATACGCAGTATTTT
cdr3_aa: CASSLGGAGDTQYF

v_call: TRBV29-1
d_call: .
clone_size: .
j_call: TRBJ2-7
cdr3_nt: TGCAGCGTTGATTTAAGTGGGACCTACGAGCAGTACTTC
cdr3_aa: CSVDLSGTYEQYF

v_call: TRBV13
d_call: TRBD2
clone_size: .
j_call: TRBJ2-1
cdr3_nt: TGTGCCAGCATCGAAACTAGCGGGGGGGCGGATGAGCAGTTCTTC
cdr3_aa: CASIETSGGADEQFF

v_call: TRBV18
d_call: .
clone_size: .
j_call: TRBJ1-2
cdr3_nt: TGTGCCAGCTCACCACCGGCGTCTGACCCGGGCTATGGCTACACCTTC
cdr3_aa: CASSPPASDPGYGYTF

v_call: TRBV19
d_call: .
clone_size: .
j_call: TRBJ1-1
cdr3_nt: TGTGCCAGTAGTATCGTTTTAGGAACGCTGAACACTGAAGCTTTCTTT
cdr3_aa: CASSIVLGTLNTEAFF

v_call: TRBV9
d_call: .
clone_size: .
j_call: TRBJ1-1
cdr3_nt: TGTGCCAGCAGCAGGGAGGGCGGGGGCACTGAAGCTTTCTTT
cdr3_aa: CASSREGGGTEAFF

v_call: TRBV11-2
d_call: TRBD1
clone_size: once
j_call: TRBJ2-2
cdr3_nt: TGTGCCAGCAGCTTACAGGGACAGGGGTCTCCCGGGGAGCTGTTTTTT
cdr3_aa: CASSLQGQGSPGELFF

v_call: TRBV15
d_call: .
clone_size: .
j_call: TRBJ2-3
cdr3_nt: TGTGCCACCAGCATTCTCTCAGATACGCAGTATTTT
cdr3_aa: CATSILSDTQYF

v_call: TRBV5-4
d_call: TRBD1
clone_size: .
j_call: TRBJ2-7
cdr3_nt: TGTGCCAGCAGCTATGGGACAGGGGGGTACGAGCAGTACTTC
cdr3_aa: CASSYGTGGYEQYF

v_call: TRBV7-8
d_call: TRBD1
clone_size: .
j_call: TRBJ1-2
cdr3_nt: TGTGCCAGCAGCCTAACACCCGGGACAGCCTATGGCTACACCTTC
cdr3_aa: CASSLTPGTAYGYTF

v_call: TRBV19
d_call: .
clone_size: .
j_call: TRBJ1-2
cdr3_nt: TGTGCCAGTAGTGTGACAGCTCTCTATGGCTACACCTTC
cdr3_aa: CASSVTALYGYTF

v_call: TRBV5-6
d_call: .
clone_size: .
j_call: TRBJ1-1
cdr3_nt: TGTGCCAGCAGCTCTGATCTCGTGCCAGGTGGGACTTTCTTT
cdr3_aa: CASSSDLVPGGTFF

v_call: TRBV11-3
d_call: .
clone_size: .
j_call: TRBJ2-1
cdr3_nt: TGTGCCAGCAGCTTAGGGACAGCTAATGAGCAGTTCTTC
cdr3_aa: CASSLGTANEQFF

v_call: TRBV5-1
d_call: .
clone_size: .
j_call: TRBJ2-7
cdr3_nt: TGCGCCAGCAGCTTGGAGGGCAGACCTACCTACGAGCAGTACTTC
cdr3_aa: CASSLEGRPTYEQYF

v_call: TRBV7-6
d_call: .
clone_size: .
j_call: TRBJ2-7
cdr3_nt: TGTGCCAGCAGCTTAAACTCGGGGAACGAGCAGTACTTC
cdr3_aa: CASSLNSGNEQYF

v_call: TRBV10-1
d_call: .
clone_size: .
j_call: TRBJ2-5
cdr3_nt: TGCGCCAGCAGTGAGTCGGCGGCCGCAGGGGAGACCCAGTACTTC
cdr3_aa: CASSESAAAGETQYF

v_call: TRBV10-2
d_call: TRBD2
clone_size: .
j_call: TRBJ2-7
cdr3_nt: TGCGCCAGCATGGGAGCGGGAGACTACGAGCAGTACTTC
cdr3_aa: CASMGAGDYEQYF

v_call: TRBV11-2
d_call: TRBD1
clone_size: .
j_call: TRBJ2-7
cdr3_nt: TGTGCCAGCAGCTGGGGGACAGGGACCCCCTACGAGCAGTACTTC
cdr3_aa: CASSWGTGTPYEQYF

v_call: TRBV11-2
d_call: TRBD1
clone_size: .
j_call: TRBJ2-7
cdr3_nt: TGTGCCAGCAGCTTGGACAGGGGGGCCTACGAGCAGTACTTC
cdr3_aa: CASSLDRGAYEQYF

v_call: TRBV5-4
d_call: .
clone_size: .
j_call: TRBJ2-2
cdr3_nt: TGTGCCAGCAGCTCGGGACACCCAGTGAACACCGGGGAGCTGTTTTTT
cdr3_aa: CASSSGHPVNTGELFF

v_call: TRBV10-3
d_call: .
clone_size: .
j_call: TRBJ2-7
cdr3_nt: TGTGCCATCAGTGAGCCGGGTGAAGGGCCTCCACAGTACTTC
cdr3_aa: CAISEPGEGPPQYF

v_call: TRBV27
d_call: .
clone_size: once
j_call: TRBJ1-2
cdr3_nt: TGTGCCAGCAGTTTAAAAGGGCCGGGCGACTATGGCTACACCTTC
cdr3_aa: CASSLKGPGDYGYTF

v_call: TRBV9
d_call: .
clone_size: .
j_call: TRBJ2-1
cdr3_nt: TGTGCCAGCAGCCTCAGATCAAATGAGCAGTTCTTC
cdr3_aa: CASSLRSNEQFF

v_call: TRBV6-1
d_call: .
clone_size: .
j_call: TRBJ1-3
cdr3_nt: TGTGCCAGCGTGGTGGGGGTCCTCTCTGGAAACACCATATATTTT
cdr3_aa: CASVVGVLSGNTIYF

v_call: TRBV4-1
d_call: .
clone_size: once
j_call: TRBJ2-7
cdr3_nt: TGCGCCAGCAGCCAAGTATCGGGGACCTACGAGCAGTACTTC
cdr3_aa: CASSQVSGTYEQYF

v_call: TRBV11-3
d_call: .
clone_size: .
j_call: TRBJ2-5
cdr3_nt: TGTGCCAGCAGCTTAGATTGGCAGCAGAAACAAGAGACCCAGTACTTC
cdr3_aa: CASSLDWQQKQETQYF

v_call: TRBV10-2
d_call: TRBD1
clone_size: .
j_call: TRBJ2-2
cdr3_nt: TGCGCCAGCACGGGTGACAGGGGGGTCACCGGGGAGCTGTTTTTT
cdr3_aa: CASTGDRGVTGELFF

v_call: TRBV27
d_call: .
clone_size: .
j_call: TRBJ1-1
cdr3_nt: TGTGCCAGCAGTTTGTCAGGGGCGAACACTGAAGCTTTCTTT
cdr3_aa: CASSLSGANTEAFF

v_call: TRBV10-1
d_call: .
clone_size: .
j_call: TRBJ2-7
cdr3_nt: TGCGCCAGCAGTCGGGACAACTCCTACGAGCAGTACTTC
cdr3_aa: CASSRDNSYEQYF

v_call: TRBV4-1
d_call: TRBD2
clone_size: .
j_call: TRBJ2-1
cdr3_nt: TGCGCCAGCAGCCAAGTGGCGGGGGGCGAGCAGTTCTTC
cdr3_aa: CASSQVAGGEQFF

v_call: TRBV5-6
d_call: TRBD1
clone_size: .
j_call: TRBJ2-5
cdr3_nt: TGTGCCAGCAGCTTTGACAGGGTGGGAATGTCCCAGTACTTC
cdr3_aa: CASSFDRVGMSQYF

v_call: TRBV18
d_call: .
clone_size: once
j_call: TRBJ2-7
cdr3_nt: TGTGCCAGCTCACCAGCGGACAGTACCTCCTACGAGCAGTACTTC
cdr3_aa: CASSPADSTSYEQYF

v_call: TRBV28
d_call: .
clone_size: .
j_call: TRBJ1-1
cdr3_nt: TGTGCCAGCATGTGGACACTGAACACTGAAGCTTTCTTT
cdr3_aa: CASMWTLNTEAFF

v_call: TRBV27
d_call: .
clone_size: few
j_call: TRBJ1-1
cdr3_nt: TGTGCCAGCAGTTTATCGGTCTACACTGAAGCTTTCTTT
cdr3_aa: CASSLSVYTEAFF

v_call: TRBV6-5
d_call: .
clone_size: .
j_call: TRBJ2-1
cdr3_nt: TGTGCCAGCAGCCTCCAGGGAATCGTAAATGAGCAGTTCTTC
cdr3_aa: CASSLQGIVNEQFF

v_call: TRBV28
d_call: .
clone_size: .
j_call: TRBJ2-3
cdr3_nt: TGTGCCAGCAGTCTCCCAAAGGCGGGGGCTGTCAGAGCGGGCACAGATACGCAGTATTTT
cdr3_aa: CASSLPKAGAVRAGTDTQYF

v_call: TRBV7-9
d_call: .
clone_size: .
j_call: TRBJ2-1
cdr3_nt: TGTGCCAGCAGCTTAGCACTAGGAAATGAGCAGTTCTTC
cdr3_aa: CASSLALGNEQFF

v_call: TRBV5-6
d_call: .
clone_size: once
j_call: TRBJ2-5
cdr3_nt: TGTGCCAGCAGCATGGGTTTTTGGACCCAGTACTTC
cdr3_aa: CASSMGFWTQYF

v_call: TRBV5-6
d_call: TRBD2
clone_size: once
j_call: TRBJ2-1
cdr3_nt: TGTGCCAGCAGCTTGGAGTCTAGCGGGACACACAATGAGCAGTTCTTC
cdr3_aa: CASSLESSGTHNEQFF

v_call: TRBV5-8
d_call: .
clone_size: once
j_call: TRBJ2-3
cdr3_nt: TGTGCCAGCAGCTTGGTAGCAGGCCTCTCCACAGATACGCAGTATTTT
cdr3_aa: CASSLVAGLSTDTQYF

v_call: TRBV27
d_call: TRBD1
clone_size: .
j_call: TRBJ2-7
cdr3_nt: TGTGCCAGCAAACAGGGGATCTTCTACGAGCAGTACTTC
cdr3_aa: CASKQGIFYEQYF

v_call: TRBV6-1
d_call: .
clone_size: .
j_call: TRBJ2-1
cdr3_nt: TGTGCCAGCAGCGAAACGGACCTCACGCTAGGGGATGAGCAGTTCTTC
cdr3_aa: CASSETDLTLGDEQFF

v_call: TRBV7-8
d_call: TRBD1
clone_size: .
j_call: TRBJ2-2
cdr3_nt: TGTGCCAGCAGCTTAGTTTTCTGGCAGGGGGACACCGGGGAGCTGTTTTTT
cdr3_aa: CASSLVFWQGDTGELFF

v_call: TRBV6-5
d_call: .
clone_size: .
j_call: TRBJ1-6
cdr3_nt: TGTGCCAGCAGGGCCGACTCCTATAATTCACCCCTCCACTTT
cdr3_aa: CASRADSYNSPLHF